Sequencing of this TCR beta chain was carried out in a study of T cell responses to AZD1222 COVID-19 vaccine. The assay was immunoSEQ multiplex PCR, and TCRdb's table has in-frame clones only and misses some. The table shows about 170,000 clones, with 90% occurring only once. Study-wide results and limits: The donors showed a predominance of white British ancestry and of females, with possible underestimation of clonal diversity.

Notes on this clone: Its antigen is undetermined.

The germline V gene encodes CDR1 KGHSH and CDR2 LQKENI. The CDR3 has 16 amino acids. The trim removed 2 bases at V and 1 base at J, leaving 5 bases unmatched. This receptor was obtained from an adult in good health. The specimen was peripheral blood, collected on day 0 of AZD1222 vaccination. The V gene is TRBV18, the J gene TRBJ2-5; 9 bases map to TRBD2. The chain's CDR3 is CASSPTAGGPQETQYF. The CDR3 nucleotides read TGTGCCAGCTCACCAACGGCGGGGGGGCCCCAAGAGACCCAGTACTTC. Variable domain in full (rest from reference TRBV18 and TRBJ2-5): NAGVMQNPRHLVRRRGQEARLRCSPMKGHSHVYWYRQLPEEGLKFMVYLQKENIIDESGMPKERFSAEFPKEGPSILRIQQVVRGDSAAYFCASSPTAGGPQETQYFGPGTRLLVL.